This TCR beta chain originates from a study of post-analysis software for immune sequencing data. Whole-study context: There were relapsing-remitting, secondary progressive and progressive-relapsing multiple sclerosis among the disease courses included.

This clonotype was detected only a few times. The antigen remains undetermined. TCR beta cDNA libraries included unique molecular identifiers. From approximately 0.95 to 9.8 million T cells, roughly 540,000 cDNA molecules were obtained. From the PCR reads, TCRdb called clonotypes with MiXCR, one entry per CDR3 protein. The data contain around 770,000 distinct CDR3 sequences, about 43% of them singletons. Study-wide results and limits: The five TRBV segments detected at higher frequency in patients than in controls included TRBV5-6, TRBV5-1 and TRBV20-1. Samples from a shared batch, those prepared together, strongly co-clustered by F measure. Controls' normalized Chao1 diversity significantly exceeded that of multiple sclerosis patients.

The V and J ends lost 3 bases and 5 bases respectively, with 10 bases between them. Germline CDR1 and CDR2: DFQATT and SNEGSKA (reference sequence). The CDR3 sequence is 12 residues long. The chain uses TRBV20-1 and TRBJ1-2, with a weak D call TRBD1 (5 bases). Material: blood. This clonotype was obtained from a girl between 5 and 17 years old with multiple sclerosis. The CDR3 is CSASGGIYGYTF. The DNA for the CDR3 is TGCAGTGCTAGTGGGGGGATATATGGCTACACCTTC.